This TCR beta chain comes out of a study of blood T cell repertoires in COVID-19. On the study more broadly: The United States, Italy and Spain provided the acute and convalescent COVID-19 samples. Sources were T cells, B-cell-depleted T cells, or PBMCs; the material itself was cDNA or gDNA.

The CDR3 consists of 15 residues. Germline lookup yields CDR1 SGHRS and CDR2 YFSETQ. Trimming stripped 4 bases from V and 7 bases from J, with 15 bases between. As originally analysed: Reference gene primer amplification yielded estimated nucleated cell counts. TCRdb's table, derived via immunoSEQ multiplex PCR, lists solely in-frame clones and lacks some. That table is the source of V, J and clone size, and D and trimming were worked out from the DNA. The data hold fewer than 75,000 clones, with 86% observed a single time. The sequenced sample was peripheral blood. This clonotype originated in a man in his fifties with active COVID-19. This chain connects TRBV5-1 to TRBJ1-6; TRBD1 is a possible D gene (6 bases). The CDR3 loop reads CASSPGDMANSPLHF. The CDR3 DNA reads TGCGCCAGCAGCCCCGGGGACATGGCAAATTCACCCCTCCACTTT. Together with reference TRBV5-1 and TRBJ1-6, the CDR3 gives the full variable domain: KAGVTQTPRYLIKTRGQQVTLSCSPISGHRSVSWYQQTPGQGLQFLFEYFSETQRNKGNFPGRFSGRQFSNSRSEMNVSTLELGDSALYLCASSPGDMANSPLHFGNGTRLTVT.